Presented here are 10 T cell receptor beta chains from one specimen sequenced in a study of beta chain features in type 1 diabetes. The sequenced template was cDNA made from the entire isolated RNA. Profiled with immunoSEQ multiplex PCR; TCRdb holds only in-frame clones, not every one. The sample includes hundreds of thousands of clones, 11% to 15% of them seen just once. The study's findings and limits: A moderate, significant TCRB CDR3 shortening appeared in type 1 diabetes across four CD4+ subsets.

These receptors' antigens are unknown. Specimen: naive CD4+ T cells from blood. These receptors came from a man between 18 and 35 years old with type 1 diabetes.

Written as DNA, the CDR3 is TGTGCCAGCAGTGAACAGGTGTTTAACGCCGGGGAGCTGTTTTTT. Translation gives CASSEQVFNAGELFF. This chain links TRBV6-1 with TRBJ2-2; D is uncertain. CDR1 is MNHNS and CDR2 is SASEGT in the germline V gene. The CDR3 runs to 15 residues. Trimming shortened V by 2 bases and J by 6 bases, and 13 bases separated the two germline ends.

This clone was counted between two and nine times. The CDR3 spells CASIGDRAAYGYTF. As DNA, the CDR3 is TGTGCCAGCATCGGCGACAGGGCGGCCTATGGCTACACCTTC. This chain connects TRBV6-6 to TRBJ1-2; 7 bases map to TRBD1. This CDR3 is built from 14 residues. Germline CDR1 MNHNY, CDR2 SVGAGI (reference sequence). Unmatched junction bases numbered 9, after V lost 7 bases and J lost 4 bases.

CDR3 protein: CASSPESGRTDTQYF. CDR3 DNA: TGTGCCAGCAGCCCAGAGTCGGGGCGCACAGATACGCAGTATTTT. The chain is built from TRBV7-2 and TRBJ2-3; either TRBD1 or TRBD2 may supply D (5 bases each). V lost 5 bases and J lost 1, with 13 bases in between. The CDR3 length is 15 residues. Germline V lookup: CDR1 SGHTA, CDR2 FQGNSA.

J is TRBJ2-6 and V is TRBV7-9; D is possibly TRBD2 (5 bases). Germline V gene sequence: CDR1 SEHNR, CDR2 FQNEAQ (reference sequence). The ends were cut back, 1 base at V and 4 bases at J, with 8 bases in the middle. The CDR3 extends over 15 amino acids. For the CDR3, the DNA is TGTGCCAGCAGCTTAGAGGGAGCCGGGGCCAACGTCCTGACTTTC. Translation gives CASSLEGAGANVLTF.

The V call is TRBV29-1, the J call TRBJ2-5; D ambiguous. Germline loops: CDR1 SQVTM, CDR2 ANQGSEA. The CDR3 has 15 amino acids. Deletions cut 7 bases from V and 6 bases from J, with 24 bases between. CDR3 coding DNA: TGCAGCGCCGGCCCCTATAGCCCCATCGAGAAGACCCAGTACTTC. Its protein is CSAGPYSPIEKTQYF.

The chain couples TRBV14 to TRBJ1-2, with D possibly being TRBD1 (5 bases). The V and J ends lost 4 bases and 4 bases respectively, with 13 bases between them. This CDR3 contains 14 residues. Germline lookup yields CDR1 SGHDN and CDR2 FVKESK. Here the CDR3 reads CASSPRDGLYGYTF. The DNA of the CDR3 is TGTGCCAGCAGCCCCCGGGACGGTCTCTATGGCTACACCTTC.

This clone was seen a handful of times. The rearrangement links TRBV6-5 to TRBJ2-7; 10 nucleotides line up with TRBD1. Trimming at V came to 0 bases and at J to 0 bases, leaving 2 bases not matched to a gene. Germline V gene lookup returns CDR1 MNHEY and CDR2 SVGAGI. CDR3 length equals 16 residues. The CDR3 protein is CASSYSRDRGSYEQYF. The CDR3 DNA is TGTGCCAGCAGTTACTCCCGGGACAGGGGCTCCTACGAGCAGTACTTC.

The CDR3 bases are TGCAGCGTTGTGCAGCCTCTAGCGGGAAAATACAATGAGCAGTTCTTC. Translating gives CSVVQPLAGKYNEQFF. This sequence joins TRBV29-1 and TRBJ2-1; 9 bases line up with TRBD2. Germline V gene data show CDR1 as SQVTM and CDR2 as ANQGSEA. The length of the CDR3 is 16 residues. Trimming at V came to 4 bases and at J to 4 bases, leaving 11 bases not matched to a gene.

The rearrangement joins TRBV11-2 to TRBJ1-1; 10 bases are shared with TRBD1. CDR3 length equals 17 residues. V was pared by 3 bases and J by 2 bases, with 9 bases of the junction left unmatched. Germline V gives CDR1 SGHAT, CDR2 FQNNGV. CDR3 coding DNA: TGTGCCAGCAGCTTCACCTCCGGACAGGGGGGTAACACTGAAGCTTTCTTT. As protein: CASSFTSGQGGNTEAFF.

The chain employs TRBV7-2 and TRBJ2-1; D call uncertain. Germline CDR1 reads SGHTA; CDR2 reads FQGNSA. This CDR3 is built from 15 residues. The V gene lost 8 bases and the J gene lost 2 bases, with 16 bases spanning the gap. The CDR3 region is CASYSRLAAYNEQFF. CDR3 nucleotides: TGTGCCAGCTACTCCCGGTTGGCAGCCTACAATGAGCAGTTCTTC.